This T cell receptor (beta chain) stems from a study of control samples from healthy donors and cancer patients. The trim removed 3 bases at V and 6 bases at J, leaving 7 bases unmatched. The CDR3 extends over 14 amino acids. The germline V gene has CDR1 SGDLS and CDR2 YYNGEE. Here immunoSEQ multiplex PCR was the method, and the copy in TCRdb shows in-frame clones only, minus some. The sample holds about 110,000 clones, roughly nine tenths seen once. The sequencing sample was made of blood. V usage is TRBV9 and J usage is TRBJ1-1, with 8 nucleotides matching TRBD1. This sequence originates from a human donor in good health. The donor label of this sample is uncertain. The CDR3: CASSATGQGPEAFF. The CDR3 DNA reads as TGTGCCAGCAGCGCAACCGGACAGGGCCCTGAAGCTTTCTTT.